This TCR beta chain appears in the sequencing data of a study of blood T cell repertoires in COVID-19. Method: immunoSEQ multiplex PCR; TCRdb's copy keeps in-frame clones and lacks some. Of 80,000 to 100,000 clones in the sample, approximately 91% were seen once. J was trimmed by 4 bases and V by 3 bases; bases with no gene match: 7. This CDR3 is 16 amino acids long. From germline, CDR1 is KGHSH and CDR2 LQKENI. This receptor was identified in a human donor with active COVID-19. The donor label of this sample is uncertain. The sequencing input was peripheral blood. The V call is TRBV18, the J call TRBJ1-3, with 9 positions matching TRBD1. Here the CDR3 reads CASSPRDRVDGNTIYF. CDR3 sequence (DNA): TGTGCCAGCTCACCTAGGGACAGGGTGGACGGAAACACCATATATTTT.